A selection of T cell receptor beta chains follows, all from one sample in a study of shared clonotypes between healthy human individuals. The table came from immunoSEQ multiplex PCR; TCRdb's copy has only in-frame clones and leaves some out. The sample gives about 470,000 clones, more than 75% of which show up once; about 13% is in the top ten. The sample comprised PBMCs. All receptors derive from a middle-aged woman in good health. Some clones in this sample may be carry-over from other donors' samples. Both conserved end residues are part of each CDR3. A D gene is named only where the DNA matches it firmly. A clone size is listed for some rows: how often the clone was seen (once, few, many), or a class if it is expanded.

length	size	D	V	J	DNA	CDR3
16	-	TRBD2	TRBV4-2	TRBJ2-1	TGTGCCAGCAGCCAGATTAGCGGGAGCCCCTACAATGAGCAGTTCTTC	CASSQISGSPYNEQFF
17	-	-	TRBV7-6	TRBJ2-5	TGTGCCAGCAGCCTTCGGCCAGTTGGGGCAGATAAGGAGACCCAGTACTTC	CASSLRPVGADKETQYF
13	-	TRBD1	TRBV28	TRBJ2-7	TGTGCCAGCAGTCAAACCGGGACAGTCGAGCAGTACTTC	CASSQTGTVEQYF
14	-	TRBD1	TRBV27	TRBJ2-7	TGTGCCAGCAGTTTTACAGGGGGCGCGTACGAGCAGTACTTC	CASSFTGGAYEQYF
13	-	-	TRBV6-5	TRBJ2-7	TGTGCCAGCAGACCCCTTGGACCCTACGAGCAGTACTTC	CASRPLGPYEQYF
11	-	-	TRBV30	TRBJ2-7	TGTGCCTGGAGTGCCGGCCTCGAGCAGTACTTC	CAWSAGLEQYF
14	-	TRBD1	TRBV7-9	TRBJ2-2	TGTGCCAGCAGCTCGACAGGGGTCACCGGGGAGCTGTTTTTT	CASSSTGVTGELFF
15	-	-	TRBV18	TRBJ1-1	TGTGCCAGCTCACCACCCGACCTTATGAACACTGAAGCTTTCTTT	CASSPPDLMNTEAFF
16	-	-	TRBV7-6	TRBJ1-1	TGTGCCAGCAGCTTAGCGAGCGGCGATCTGAGCACTGAAGCTTTCTTT	CASSLASGDLSTEAFF
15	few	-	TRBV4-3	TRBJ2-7	TGCGCCAGCAGCCAAGATTGGGGGAGCGGTTACGAGCAGTACTTC	CASSQDWGSGYEQYF
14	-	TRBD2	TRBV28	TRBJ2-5	TGTGCCAGCAGTTTGGGAGGGACCCTGGGGACCCAGTACTTC	CASSLGGTLGTQYF
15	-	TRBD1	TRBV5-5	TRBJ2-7	TGTGCCAGCAGCTTTTCCGGGACAGGGGCCTACGAGCAGTACTTC	CASSFSGTGAYEQYF
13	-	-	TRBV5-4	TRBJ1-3	TGTGCCAGCAGCTTGGGGGGTTCGGACACCATATATTTT	CASSLGGSDTIYF
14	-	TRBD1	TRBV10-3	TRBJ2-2	TGTGCCATCAGGAGGGACAGGAACACCGGGGAGCTGTTTTTT	CAIRRDRNTGELFF
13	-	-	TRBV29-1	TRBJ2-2	TGCAGCGTTGGAAGGGCTACCACCGGGGAGCTGTTTTTT	CSVGRATTGELFF